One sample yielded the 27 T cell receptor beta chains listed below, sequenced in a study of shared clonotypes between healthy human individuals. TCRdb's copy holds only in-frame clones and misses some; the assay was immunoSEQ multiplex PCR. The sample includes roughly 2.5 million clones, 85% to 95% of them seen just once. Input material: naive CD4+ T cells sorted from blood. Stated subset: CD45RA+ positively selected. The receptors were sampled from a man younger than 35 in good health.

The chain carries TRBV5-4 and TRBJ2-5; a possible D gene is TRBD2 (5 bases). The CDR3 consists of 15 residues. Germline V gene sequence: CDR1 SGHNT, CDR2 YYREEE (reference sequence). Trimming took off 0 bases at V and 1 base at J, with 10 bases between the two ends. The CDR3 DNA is TGTGCCAGCAGCTTGGCCGGGGTCTCCCAAGAGACCCAGTACTTC. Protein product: CASSLAGVSQETQYF.

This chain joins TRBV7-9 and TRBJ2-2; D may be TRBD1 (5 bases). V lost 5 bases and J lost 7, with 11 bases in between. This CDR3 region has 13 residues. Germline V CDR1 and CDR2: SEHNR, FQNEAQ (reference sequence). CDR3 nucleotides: TGTGCCAGCAGCCAGATAGGACACGGGGAGCTGTTTTTT. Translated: CASSQIGHGELFF. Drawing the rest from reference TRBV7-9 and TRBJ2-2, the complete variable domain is DTGVSQNPRHKITKRGQNVTFRCDPISEHNRLYWYRQTLGQGPEFLTYFQNEAQLEKSRLLSDRFSAERPKGSFSTLEIQRTEQGDSAMYLCASSQIGHGELFFGEGSRLTVL.

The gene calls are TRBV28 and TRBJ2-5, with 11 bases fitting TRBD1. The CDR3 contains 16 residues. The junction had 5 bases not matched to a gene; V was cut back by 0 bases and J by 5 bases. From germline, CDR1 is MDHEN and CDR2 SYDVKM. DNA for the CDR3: TGTGCCAGCAGTTTATGGGACAGGGGGCGCGAGGAGACCCAGTACTTC. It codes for CASSLWDRGREETQYF. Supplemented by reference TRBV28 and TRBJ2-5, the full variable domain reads DVKVTQSSRYLVKRTGEKVFLECVQDMDHENMFWYRQDPGLGLRLIYFSYDVKMKEKGDIPEGYSVSREKKERFSLILESASTNQTSMYLCASSLWDRGREETQYFGPGTRLLVL.

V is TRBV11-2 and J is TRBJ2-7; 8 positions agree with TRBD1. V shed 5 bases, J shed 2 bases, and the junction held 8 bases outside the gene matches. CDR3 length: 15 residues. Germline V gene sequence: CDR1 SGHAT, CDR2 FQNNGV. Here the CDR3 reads CASSPRTGKTYEQYF. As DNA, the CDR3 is TGTGCCAGCAGCCCCAGGACAGGGAAGACCTACGAGCAGTACTTC.

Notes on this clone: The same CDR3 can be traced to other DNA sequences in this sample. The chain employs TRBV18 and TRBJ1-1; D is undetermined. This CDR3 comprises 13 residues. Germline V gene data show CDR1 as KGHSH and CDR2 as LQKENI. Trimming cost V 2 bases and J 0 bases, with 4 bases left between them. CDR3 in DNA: TGTGCCAGCTCACCAAGCTTGAACACTGAAGCTTTCTTT. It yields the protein CASSPSLNTEAFF.

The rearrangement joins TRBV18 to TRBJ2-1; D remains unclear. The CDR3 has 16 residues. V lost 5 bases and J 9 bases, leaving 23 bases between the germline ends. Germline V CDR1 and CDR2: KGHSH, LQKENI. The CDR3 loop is CASSTADKVGLGEQFF. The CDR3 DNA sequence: TGTGCCAGCTCAACCGCTGACAAGGTGGGGTTAGGTGAGCAGTTCTTC. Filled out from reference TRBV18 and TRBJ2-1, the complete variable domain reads NAGVMQNPRHLVRRRGQEARLRCSPMKGHSHVYWYRQLPEEGLKFMVYLQKENIIDESGMPKERFSAEFPKEGPSILRIQQVVRGDSAAYFCASSTADKVGLGEQFFGPGTRLTVL.

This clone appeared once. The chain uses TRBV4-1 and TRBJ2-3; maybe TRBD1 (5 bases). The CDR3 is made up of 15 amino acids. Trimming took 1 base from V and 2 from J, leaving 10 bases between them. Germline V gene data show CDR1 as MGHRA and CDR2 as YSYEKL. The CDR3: CASSQGDRYTDTQYF. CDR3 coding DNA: TGCGCCAGCAGCCAAGGTGACAGATACACAGATACGCAGTATTTT.

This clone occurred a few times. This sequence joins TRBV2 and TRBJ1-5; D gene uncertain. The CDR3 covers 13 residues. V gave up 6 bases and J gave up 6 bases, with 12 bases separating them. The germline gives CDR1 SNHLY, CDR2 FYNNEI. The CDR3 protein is CASRIEGTQPQHF. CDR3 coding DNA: TGTGCCAGCAGGATCGAGGGAACTCAGCCCCAGCATTTT.

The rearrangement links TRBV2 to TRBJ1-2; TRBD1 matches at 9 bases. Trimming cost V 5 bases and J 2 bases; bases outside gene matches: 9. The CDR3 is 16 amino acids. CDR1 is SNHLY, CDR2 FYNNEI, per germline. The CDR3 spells CASSHPGQGFNYGYTF. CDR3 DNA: TGTGCCAGCAGTCACCCGGGACAGGGCTTCAACTATGGCTACACCTTC.

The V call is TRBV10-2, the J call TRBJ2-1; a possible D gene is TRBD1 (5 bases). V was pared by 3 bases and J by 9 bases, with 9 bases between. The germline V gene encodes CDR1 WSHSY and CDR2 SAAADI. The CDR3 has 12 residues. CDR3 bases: TGCGCCAGCAGTGAAATTAGGGGTGAGCAGTTCTTC. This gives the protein CASSEIRGEQFF.

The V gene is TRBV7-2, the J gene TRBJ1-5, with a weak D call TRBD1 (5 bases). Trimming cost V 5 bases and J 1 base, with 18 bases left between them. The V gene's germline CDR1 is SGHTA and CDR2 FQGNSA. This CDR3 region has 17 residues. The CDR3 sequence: CASSRDRSGVSNQPQHF. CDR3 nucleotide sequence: TGTGCCAGCAGCCGTGACAGATCCGGGGTGAGCAATCAGCCCCAGCATTTT.

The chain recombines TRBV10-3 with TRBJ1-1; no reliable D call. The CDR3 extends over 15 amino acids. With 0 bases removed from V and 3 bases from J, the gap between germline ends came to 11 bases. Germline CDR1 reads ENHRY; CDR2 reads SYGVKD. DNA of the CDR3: TGTGCCATCAGTGAGTCGATACTGGGCTACACTGAAGCTTTCTTT. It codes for CAISESILGYTEAFF.

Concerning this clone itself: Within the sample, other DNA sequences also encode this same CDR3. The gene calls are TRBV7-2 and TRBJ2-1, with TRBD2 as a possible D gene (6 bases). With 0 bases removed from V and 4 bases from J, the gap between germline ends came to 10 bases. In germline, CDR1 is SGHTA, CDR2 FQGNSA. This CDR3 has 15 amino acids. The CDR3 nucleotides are TGTGCCAGCAGCTTAGCGGGAGGTGCATACAATGAGCAGTTCTTC. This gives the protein CASSLAGGAYNEQFF. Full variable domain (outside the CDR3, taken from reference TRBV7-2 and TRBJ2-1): GAGVSQSPSNKVTEKGKDVELRCDPISGHTALYWYRQSLGQGLEFLIYFQGNSAPDKSGLPSDRFSAERTGGSVSTLTIQRTQQEDSAVYLCASSLAGGAYNEQFFGPGTRLTVL.

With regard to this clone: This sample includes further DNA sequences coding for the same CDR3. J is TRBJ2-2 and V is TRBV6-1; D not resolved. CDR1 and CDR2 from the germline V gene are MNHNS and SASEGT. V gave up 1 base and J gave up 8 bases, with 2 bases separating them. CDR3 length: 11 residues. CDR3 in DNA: TGTGCCAGCAGTGAAGGTGGGGAGCTGTTTTTT. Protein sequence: CASSEGGELFF.

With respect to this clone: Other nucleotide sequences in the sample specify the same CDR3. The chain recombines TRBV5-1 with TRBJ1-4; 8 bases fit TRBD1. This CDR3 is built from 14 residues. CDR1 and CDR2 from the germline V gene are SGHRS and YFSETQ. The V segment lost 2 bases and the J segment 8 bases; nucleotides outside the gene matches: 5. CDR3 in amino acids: CASSLGQGQEKLFF. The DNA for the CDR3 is TGCGCCAGCAGCTTAGGACAGGGTCAAGAAAAACTGTTTTTT.

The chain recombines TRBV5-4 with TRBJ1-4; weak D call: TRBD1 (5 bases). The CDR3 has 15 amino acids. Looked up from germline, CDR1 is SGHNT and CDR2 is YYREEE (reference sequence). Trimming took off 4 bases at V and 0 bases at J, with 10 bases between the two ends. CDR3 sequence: CASSPGQSTNEKLFF. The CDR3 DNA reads TGTGCCAGCAGCCCAGGGCAATCAACTAATGAAAAACTGTTTTTT. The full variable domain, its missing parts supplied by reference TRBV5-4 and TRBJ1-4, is ETGVTQSPTHLIKTRGQQVTLRCSSQSGHNTVSWYQQALGQGPQFIFQYYREEENGRGNFPPRFSGLQFPNYSSELNVNALELDDSALYLCASSPGQSTNEKLFFGSGTQLSVL.

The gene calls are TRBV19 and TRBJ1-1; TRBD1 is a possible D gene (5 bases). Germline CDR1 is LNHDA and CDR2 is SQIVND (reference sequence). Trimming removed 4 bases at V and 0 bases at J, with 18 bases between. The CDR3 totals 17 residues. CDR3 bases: TGTGCCAGTAGTACCCCCCCGGGGCAGGGTATGAACACTGAAGCTTTCTTT. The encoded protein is CASSTPPGQGMNTEAFF. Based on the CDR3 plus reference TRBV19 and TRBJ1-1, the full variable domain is DGGITQSPKYLFRKEGQNVTLSCEQNLNHDAMYWYRQDPGQGLRLIYYSQIVNDFQKGDIAEGYSVSREKKESFPLTVTSAQKNPTAFYLCASSTPPGQGMNTEAFFGQGTRLTVV.

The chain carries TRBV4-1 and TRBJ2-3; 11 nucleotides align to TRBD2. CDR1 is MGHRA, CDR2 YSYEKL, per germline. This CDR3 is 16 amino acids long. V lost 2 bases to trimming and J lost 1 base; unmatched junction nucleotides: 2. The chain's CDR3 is CASSQQLAGGTDTQYF. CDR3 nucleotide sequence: TGCGCCAGCAGCCAACAACTAGCGGGAGGCACAGATACGCAGTATTTT.

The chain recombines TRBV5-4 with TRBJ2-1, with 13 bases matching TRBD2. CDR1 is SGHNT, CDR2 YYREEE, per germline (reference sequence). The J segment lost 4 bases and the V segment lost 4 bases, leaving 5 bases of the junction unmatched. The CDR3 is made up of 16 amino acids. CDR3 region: CASSTRTSGRYNEQFF. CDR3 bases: TGTGCCAGCAGCACACGGACTAGCGGGAGATACAATGAGCAGTTCTTC.

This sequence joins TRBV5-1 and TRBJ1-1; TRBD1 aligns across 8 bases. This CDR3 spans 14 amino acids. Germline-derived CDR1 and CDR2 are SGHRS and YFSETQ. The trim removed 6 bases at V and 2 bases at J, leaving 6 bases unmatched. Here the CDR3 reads CASMDRAANTEAFF. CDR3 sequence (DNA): TGCGCCAGCATGGACAGGGCGGCAAACACTGAAGCTTTCTTT.

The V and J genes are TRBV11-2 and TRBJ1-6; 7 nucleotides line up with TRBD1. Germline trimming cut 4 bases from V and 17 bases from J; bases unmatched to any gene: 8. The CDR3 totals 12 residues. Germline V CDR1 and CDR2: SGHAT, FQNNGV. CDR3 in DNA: TGTGCCAGCAGCTCCCAGGGGGAGGAAGTCCACTTT. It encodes CASSSQGEEVHF.

As DNA, the CDR3 is TGTGCCTGGAAGGAACAGGGGAATTCACCCCTCCACTTT. Residues: CAWKEQGNSPLHF. The chain recombines TRBV30 with TRBJ1-6, with 7 bases lining up with TRBD1. The CDR3 consists of 13 residues. CDR1 GTSNPN and CDR2 SVGIG come from the germline V gene (reference sequence). The junction had 4 bases not matched to a gene; V was cut back by 4 bases and J by 7 bases. Full variable domain (missing parts from reference TRBV30 and TRBJ1-6): SQTIHQWPATLVQPVGSPLSLECTVEGTSNPNLYWYRQAAGRGLQLLFYSVGIGQISSEVPQNLSASRPQDRQFILSSKKLLLSDSGFYLCAWKEQGNSPLHFGNGTRLTVT.

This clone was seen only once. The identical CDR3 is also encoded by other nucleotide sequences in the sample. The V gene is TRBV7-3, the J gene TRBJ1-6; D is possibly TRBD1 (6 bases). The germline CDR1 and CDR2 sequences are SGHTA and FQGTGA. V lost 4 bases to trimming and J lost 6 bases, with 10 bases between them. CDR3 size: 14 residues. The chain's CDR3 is CASSSGQLNSPLHF. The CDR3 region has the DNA TGTGCCAGCAGCTCAGGACAGCTTAATTCACCCCTCCACTTT.

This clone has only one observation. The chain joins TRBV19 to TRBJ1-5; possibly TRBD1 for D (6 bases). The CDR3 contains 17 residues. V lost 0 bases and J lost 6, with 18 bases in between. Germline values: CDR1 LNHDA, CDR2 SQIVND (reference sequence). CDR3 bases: TGTGCCAGTAGTATAGATCTTTTAGGGGACAAAGGTCAGCCCCAGCATTTT. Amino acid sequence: CASSIDLLGDKGQPQHF.

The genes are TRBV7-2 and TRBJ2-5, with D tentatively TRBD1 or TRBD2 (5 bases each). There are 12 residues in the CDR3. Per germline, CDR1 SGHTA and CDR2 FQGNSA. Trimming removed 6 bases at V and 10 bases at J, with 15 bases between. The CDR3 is CASSLEGWGQYF. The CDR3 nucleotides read TGTGCCAGCAGTCTAGAGGGGTGGGGCCAGTACTTC.

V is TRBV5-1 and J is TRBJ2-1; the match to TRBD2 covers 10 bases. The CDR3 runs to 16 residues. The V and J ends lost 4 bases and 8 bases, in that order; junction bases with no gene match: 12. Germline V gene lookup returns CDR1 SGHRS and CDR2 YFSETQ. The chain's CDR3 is CASSLNLAGGGDEQFF. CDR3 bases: TGCGCCAGCAGCCTAAATTTAGCGGGAGGAGGAGATGAGCAGTTCTTC.

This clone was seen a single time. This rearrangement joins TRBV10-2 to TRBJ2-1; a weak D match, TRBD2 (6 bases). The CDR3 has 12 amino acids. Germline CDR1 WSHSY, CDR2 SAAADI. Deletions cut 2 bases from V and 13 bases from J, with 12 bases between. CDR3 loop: CASSEPGLKQFF. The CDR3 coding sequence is TGCGCCAGCAGTGAGCCGGGACTCAAACAGTTCTTC.